Below are 8 T cell receptor beta chains sequenced from a single sample in a study of T cell changes during pregnancy in multiple sclerosis. Repertoires were generated with immunoSEQ multiplex PCR, while TCRdb's copy carries only in-frame clones and drops some. The table lists approximately 72,000 clones, around 90% of them singletons. The sample in question was peripheral blood, obtained in the first trimester of pregnancy. Receptor source: a female donor in good health, enrolled as a control in a pregnancy study.

The chain couples TRBV19 to TRBJ2-1; TRBD2 agrees at 10 bases. Germline loops: CDR1 LNHDA, CDR2 SQIVND (reference sequence). V shed 4 bases and J 0 bases; nucleotides not matched to a gene: 3. This CDR3 is 16 amino acids long. In DNA, the CDR3 is TGTGCCAGTAGTAAAACTAGCGGGAACTCCTACAATGAGCAGTTCTTC. Amino acid sequence: CASSKTSGNSYNEQFF.

This clone appeared once. CDR3 in amino acids: CAIGDRVYNQPQHF. The CDR3 DNA reads TGTGCCATCGGGGACAGGGTCTACAATCAGCCCCAGCATTTT. The gene calls are TRBV19 and TRBJ1-5; TRBD1 aligns across 9 bases. The J segment lost 3 bases and the V segment lost 10 bases, leaving 7 bases of the junction unmatched. This CDR3 is built from 14 residues. Germline assignment: CDR1 LNHDA and CDR2 SQIVND (reference sequence).

In regard to this clone: This same CDR3 is encoded by further DNA sequences in the sample. The rearrangement uses TRBV4-1 and TRBJ2-1, with D maybe TRBD1 (7 bases). Between the trimmed V and J ends, which lost 6 bases and 8 bases, there was a span of 11 bases. The CDR3 runs 12 residues. The V gene's germline CDR1 is MGHRA and CDR2 YSYEKL. This CDR3 is CASSGRGDEQFF. The CDR3, as DNA: TGCGCCAGCAGTGGCAGGGGGGATGAGCAGTTCTTC.

The V gene is TRBV28, the J gene TRBJ1-5; D call uncertain. The ends were cut back, 5 bases at V and 2 bases at J, with 10 bases in the middle. This CDR3 contains 14 residues. The germline V gene has CDR1 MDHEN and CDR2 SYDVKM. Written as DNA, the CDR3 is TGTGCCAGCAGTCCCGGCGGGGGCAATCAGCCCCAGCATTTT. Its translation: CASSPGGGNQPQHF.

The chain employs TRBV19 and TRBJ2-7; D is possibly TRBD1 (6 bases). Looked up from germline, CDR1 is LNHDA and CDR2 is SQIVND (reference sequence). The CDR3 is made up of 14 amino acids. V dropped 3 bases and J dropped 5 bases, with 14 bases sitting between them. The CDR3, as DNA: TGTGCCAGTAGTATGAGGGGGTCTGGGGACGAGCAGTACTTC. Translation gives CASSMRGSGDEQYF.

J is TRBJ1-4 and V is TRBV19, with D hard to call. The ends were cut back, 3 bases at V and 3 bases at J, with 8 bases in the middle. Germline CDR1 is LNHDA and CDR2 is SQIVND (reference sequence). This CDR3 region has 14 residues. The chain's CDR3 is CASSMVAANEKLFF. The CDR3 DNA is TGTGCCAGTAGTATGGTTGCGGCTAATGAAAAACTGTTTTTT.

This sequence joins TRBV2 and TRBJ2-1; D is unclear. V lost 2 bases to trimming and J lost 5 bases, with 10 bases between them. The CDR3 has 14 amino acids. Germline-derived CDR1 and CDR2 are SNHLY and FYNNEI. CDR3 region: CASSEILYNNEQFF. CDR3 in DNA: TGTGCCAGCAGTGAAATACTTTATAACAATGAGCAGTTCTTC.

The V call is TRBV27, the J call TRBJ1-2; 8 bases fit TRBD1. The germline V gene encodes CDR1 MNHEY and CDR2 SMNVEV (reference sequence). Losses at the gene ends were 6 bases for V and 8 bases for J; bases not matched to a gene: 14. The CDR3 extends over 15 amino acids. CDR3: CASSSSPQGARGYTF. In DNA form, the CDR3 reads TGTGCCAGCAGCTCCTCCCCTCAGGGGGCGCGGGGCTACACCTTC.